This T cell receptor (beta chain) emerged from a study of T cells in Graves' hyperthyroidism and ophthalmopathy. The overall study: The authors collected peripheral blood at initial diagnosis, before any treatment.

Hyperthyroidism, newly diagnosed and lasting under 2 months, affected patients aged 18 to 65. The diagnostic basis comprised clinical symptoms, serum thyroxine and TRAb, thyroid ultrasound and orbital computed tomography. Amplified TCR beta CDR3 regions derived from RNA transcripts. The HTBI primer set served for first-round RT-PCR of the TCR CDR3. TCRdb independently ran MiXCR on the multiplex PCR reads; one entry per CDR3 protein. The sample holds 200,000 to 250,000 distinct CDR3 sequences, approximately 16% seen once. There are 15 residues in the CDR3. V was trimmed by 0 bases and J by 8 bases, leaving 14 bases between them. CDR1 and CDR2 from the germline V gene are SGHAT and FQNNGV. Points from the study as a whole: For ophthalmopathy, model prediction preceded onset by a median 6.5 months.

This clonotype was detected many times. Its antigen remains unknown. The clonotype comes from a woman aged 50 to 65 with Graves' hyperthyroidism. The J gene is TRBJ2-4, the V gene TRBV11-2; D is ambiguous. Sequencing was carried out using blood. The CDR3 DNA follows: TGTGCCAGCAGCTTAGAGTGGATCCCTCAAGACATTCAGTACTTC. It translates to CASSLEWIPQDIQYF.